Listed below are T cell receptor beta chains from one sample, sequenced in a study of blood T cell repertoires in COVID-19. Libraries were prepared by immunoSEQ multiplex PCR; TCRdb keeps only in-frame clonotypes and omits some of them. Counted here are some 35,000 clones, 83% occurring once; the ten biggest clones make up 3% to 4%. The sample was peripheral blood. The receptor source for this set is a man between 45 and 60 years old with acute or convalescent COVID-19. Both conserved end residues are part of each CDR3. Each record gives: D gene, V gene, J gene, CDR3 protein. A D gene is named only where the DNA matches it firmly.

d_call: TRBD1; v_call: TRBV5-1; j_call: TRBJ2-3; cdr3_aa: CASSFSGTGVNTDTQYF
d_call: -; v_call: TRBV28; j_call: TRBJ1-4; cdr3_aa: CASSSTGRHEKLFF
d_call: -; v_call: TRBV4-1; j_call: TRBJ2-1; cdr3_aa: CASSQGIYNEQFF
d_call: -; v_call: TRBV29-1; j_call: TRBJ1-5; cdr3_aa: CSATQEFSQPQHF
d_call: TRBD1; v_call: TRBV11-1; j_call: TRBJ2-5; cdr3_aa: CASSSGQGDAETQYF
d_call: -; v_call: TRBV10-3; j_call: TRBJ1-1; cdr3_aa: CAISEPRQVQAFF
d_call: -; v_call: TRBV3-1/TRBV3-2; j_call: TRBJ2-5; cdr3_aa: CASSHRLAGEVTQYF
d_call: TRBD2; v_call: TRBV7-9; j_call: TRBJ2-7; cdr3_aa: CASSSPGTRAYEQYF
d_call: TRBD2; v_call: TRBV7-9; j_call: TRBJ2-7; cdr3_aa: CASQGEREGGEQYF
d_call: -; v_call: TRBV9; j_call: TRBJ1-5; cdr3_aa: CASSSRPGNDQPQHF
d_call: TRBD1; v_call: TRBV19; j_call: TRBJ1-5; cdr3_aa: CASSIRTGDQPQHF
d_call: TRBD1; v_call: TRBV5-4; j_call: TRBJ1-2; cdr3_aa: CASSLARGQGYGYTF
d_call: -; v_call: TRBV24-1; j_call: TRBJ1-5; cdr3_aa: CATSDSRGYPGQPQHF
d_call: -; v_call: TRBV28; j_call: TRBJ1-5; cdr3_aa: CASSFHLGQGHQPQHF
d_call: -; v_call: TRBV18; j_call: TRBJ1-1; cdr3_aa: CASSPLTGTEAFF
d_call: -; v_call: TRBV18; j_call: TRBJ2-1; cdr3_aa: CASSLSGDYNEQFF
d_call: TRBD2; v_call: TRBV5-6; j_call: TRBJ2-7; cdr3_aa: CASSLTSGPIEQYF
d_call: TRBD2; v_call: TRBV19; j_call: TRBJ2-7; cdr3_aa: CASSITSGSSYEQYF
d_call: -; v_call: TRBV5-1; j_call: TRBJ1-6; cdr3_aa: CASSRGTGNLGSPLHF
d_call: TRBD1; v_call: TRBV5-1; j_call: TRBJ1-4; cdr3_aa: CASSENTGANEKLFF
d_call: -; v_call: TRBV2; j_call: TRBJ2-7; cdr3_aa: CASSEYRSGDEQYF
d_call: TRBD2; v_call: TRBV27; j_call: TRBJ2-1; cdr3_aa: CASSLSTSGSYEQFF
d_call: TRBD1; v_call: TRBV6-5; j_call: TRBJ2-2; cdr3_aa: CASSQGQGAIGELFF
d_call: -; v_call: TRBV9; j_call: TRBJ2-3; cdr3_aa: CASSQGDTQYF
d_call: -; v_call: TRBV5-1; j_call: TRBJ2-5; cdr3_aa: CASSLAGGQETQYF
d_call: TRBD1; v_call: TRBV28; j_call: TRBJ2-1; cdr3_aa: CASSFRQGSWGNEQFF